Below, one TCR beta chain is given with its context. The entry originates in a study of blood T cell repertoires in COVID-19. Study overall: Sources were T cells, B-cell-depleted T cells, or PBMCs; the material itself was cDNA or gDNA.

Germline assignment: CDR1 SGHAT and CDR2 FQNNGV. Trimming cost V 1 base and J 2 bases; bases outside gene matches: 1. There are 15 residues in the CDR3. Libraries were prepared by immunoSEQ multiplex PCR; TCRdb keeps only in-frame clonotypes and omits some of them. The sample consists of about 300,000 clones, 88% of them appearing once. Specimen: peripheral blood. The sequence came from a man younger than 35 with active or convalescent COVID-19. V is TRBV11-2 and J is TRBJ2-5; 10 nucleotides match TRBD1. CDR3 sequence: CASSLADRGQETQYF. The CDR3, as DNA: TGTGCCAGCAGCTTAGCGGACAGGGGGCAAGAGACCCAGTACTTC.